This record concerns one TCR beta chain sequence. The antigen this receptor binds is unknown. No base qualities exist here, and no much larger clone lies one base off it. This sample was included in a study of PD-L1 blockade in urothelial cancer (dated by TCRdb to the late 2010s). In the study overall: Therapy was started at some point between 2014 and 2016 for all patients, and atezolizumab 1,200 mg was administered intravenously every 3 weeks. About 90% of the roughly 30 patients were males with bladder-origin urothelial cancer, and about 65% of the roughly 30 reported a prior smoking history. Patients had an ECOG performance status of 0 or 1 and had received between 0 and 3 prior chemotherapy regimens. Blood samples were analyzed at two time points: 3 weeks after treatment start (second dose) and 6 weeks after treatment start. Blood samples yielded a median of around 140,000 T cells and around 80,000 unique TCRs, with median clonality around 0.084. Somatic, immune and clinical correlates of response to PD-L1 blockade with atezolizumab in urothelial cancer were the focus of an exploratory multi-omic analysis. Pretreatment tumor samples, along with matched peripheral blood collected serially before and after atezolizumab treatment, underwent TCR sequencing. Durable clinical benefit was defined as progression-free survival longer than 6 months, and TCR features were also tested against progression-free and overall survival. In the same patients who had TCR sequencing, pretreatment tumors also underwent whole exome sequencing and RNA sequencing. About 10 patients reached durable clinical benefit, while roughly 22 patients did not. Approximately 29 patients had pretreatment blood TCR-seq, about 24 had at least one posttreatment blood collection, and about 24 had tumor TCR-seq. Paper-wide results and their limitations: Because the sample size was small (n ≈ 27) and many exploratory analyses were performed, the results are intended to be hypothesis-generating. Patients with durable benefit showed greater expansion of tumor-associated TCR clones in peripheral blood 3 weeks after starting treatment (n of about 20, p = 0.022). Improved progression-free and overall survival was associated with having pretreatment peripheral blood TCR clonality below the median.

Relative to germline, V is missing 0 bases and J is missing 9 bases, with 11 bases of the junction outside any gene match. CDR1 and CDR2 are read off the germline V gene (reference sequence) as LNHNV and YYDKDF. Including the terminal cysteine and phenylalanine, the CDR3 comprises 17 residues. The only DNA kept is the CDR3, 51 bases in frame from the first base. The label giving this sample's time point can be read as: peripheral blood 6 weeks after treatment start. The cohort included about 30 patients with locally advanced or metastatic urothelial carcinoma who were treated at Memorial Sloan Kettering on a trial protocol. Peripheral blood mononuclear cells were collected pretreatment and during treatment, with between 1 and 8 total time points obtained per patient. The Qiagen DNeasy Blood extraction kit was used to purify genomic DNA from total PBMCs and tumor samples. Collected pretreatment and during treatment, PBMCs were isolated and stored as previously described.

Synthetic TCR analog templates were spiked into each PCR so that absolute template abundance could be estimated from read counts. Using the immunoSEQ assay, TCRbeta CDR3 regions were amplified from genomic DNA with bias-controlled V and J gene primers. Sequencing of rearranged TCRbeta segments was performed at approximately 20X coverage. The original methods were these. Clustering was used to correct sequencing errors, and CDR3s were annotated against IMGT so that V, D and J genes could be assigned. Only productive TCRbeta rearrangements were used in downstream analyses, excluding out-of-frame or stop-codon sequences. Clonality was computed as one minus Shannon entropy normalized by the log of the number of unique productive sequences. Fisher's exact test with Benjamini-Hochberg correction, at a threshold of adjusted p below 0.01, was used to find clones that differed between time points or between blood and tumor. TCRdb mirrors the immuneACCESS table, restricted to in-frame sequences. Some clones are absent from its copies; in checked studies, under half trace to an unresolved V gene, and the reason for the others is unknown. V, J and clone size derive from that table, while D and trimming were established from the DNA sequence. This sample has fewer than 85,000 clones in its table, and roughly 86% of those were observed once. The ten top clones hold around 10% of the sample.

The sequence derives from a man in his sixties with urothelial cancer. Source: PBMCs, taken around atezolizumab (anti-PD-L1) treatment. This chain joins TRBV15 to TRBJ2-1, with 10 bases matching TRBD1. The CDR3 region has the sequence CATSRDSTGGLFREQFF. The DNA sequence follows: TGTGCCACCAGCAGAGACTCGACAGGGGGCCTATTTCGTGAGCAGTTCTTC. This CDR3, with the reference TRBV15 and TRBJ2-1 proteins standing in past its ends, gives the full variable domain DAMVIQNPRYQVTQFGKPVTLSCSQTLNHNVMYWYQQKSSQAPKLLFHYYDKDFNNEADTPDNFQSRRPNTSFCFLDIRSPGLGDTAMYLCATSRDSTGGLFREQFFGPGTRLTVL.